Listed here are 11 T cell receptor beta chains from one sample, sequenced in a study of low-dose radiotherapy and immunotherapy resistance in tumors. First-strand cDNA used TRAV- and TRBV-specific primers, covering alpha and beta chains. The TCRs were subjected to amplification over about 20 PCR cycles employing a constant-region primer in conjunction with a V-primer adapter. One entry per CDR3 protein, called by TCRdb with MiXCR from the reads. Found here are roughly 7,000 distinct CDR3 sequences, 53% of them singletons; the top ten hold 10% to 15%. The origin of the receptors is a human donor with advanced metastatic prostate, ovarian, gallbladder or colorectal cancer (not recorded which). This table probably holds off-target reads from a library built for another chain.

V gene TRBV5-6 combines with J gene TRBJ2-1, with TRBD2 matching over 12 bases. The germline gives CDR1 SGHDT, CDR2 YYEEEE. V lost 2 bases, J lost 6 bases, and 6 bases stayed unmatched. This CDR3 is built from 16 residues. This chain's CDR3 is CASSFPTSGSVNEQFF. In nucleotides, the CDR3 is TGTGCCAGCAGCTTCCCGACTAGCGGGAGTGTCAATGAGCAGTTCTTC.

The chain recombines TRBV12-3 or TRBV12-4 with TRBJ2-5, with 8 bases fitting TRBD1. The CDR3 spans 14 residues. With 4 bases clipped from V and 5 bases from J, the junction kept 6 bases outside the gene matches. CDR3 DNA sequence: TGTGCCAGCAGTTCGACAGGGGATGGGGAGACCCAGTACTTC. Its protein is CASSSTGDGETQYF.

V gene TRBV19 combines with J gene TRBJ2-1; D might be TRBD1 or TRBD2, each matching 5 bases. Looked up from germline, CDR1 is LNHDA and CDR2 is SQIVND (reference sequence). The CDR3 consists of 14 residues. The V end lost 3 bases, the J end lost 7 bases, and 13 bases lay between the germline ends. The chain's CDR3 is CASSITGLGNEQFF. CDR3 DNA: TGTGCCAGTAGTATCACGGGGCTGGGTAATGAGCAGTTCTTC.

The chain uses TRBV2 and TRBJ1-1; perhaps TRBD1 as D (6 bases). This CDR3 region has 15 residues. Germline CDR1 reads SNHLY; CDR2 reads FYNNEI. Trimming took 2 bases from V and 3 from J, leaving 13 bases between them. The CDR3 reads CASSESRGGDTEAFF. In DNA form, the CDR3 reads TGTGCCAGCAGTGAAAGTCGGGGGGGCGACACTGAAGCTTTCTTT. Combining the CDR3 with reference TRBV2 and TRBJ1-1 gives the whole variable domain EPEVTQTPSHQVTQMGQEVILRCVPISNHLYFYWYRQILGQKVEFLVSFYNNEISEKSEIFDDQFSVERPDGSNFTLKIRSTKLEDSAMYFCASSESRGGDTEAFFGQGTRLTVV.

There are a few counts of this clonotype. The chain carries TRBV5-5 and TRBJ2-6; D is tentatively TRBD1 or TRBD2 (7 bases each). Trimming removed 0 bases from V and 0 bases from J, with 13 bases in between. The CDR3 is 18 amino acids. CDR1 is SGHKS and CDR2 is YYEKEE in the germline V gene (reference sequence). CDR3 bases: TGTGCCAGCAGCTTGGGACAGGGACTAACCTCTGGGGCCAACGTCCTGACTTTC. It codes for CASSLGQGLTSGANVLTF. Together with reference TRBV5-5 and TRBJ2-6, the CDR3 gives the full variable domain: DAGVTQSPTHLIKTRGQQVTLRCSPISGHKSVSWYQQVLGQGPQFIFQYYEKEERGRGNFPDRFSARQFPNYSSELNVNALLLGDSALYLCASSLGQGLTSGANVLTFGAGSRLTVL.

This CDR3 reads CASSFSASGGRDTQYF. CDR3 nucleotides: TGTGCCAGCAGTTTTTCAGCTAGCGGGGGGCGGGATACGCAGTATTTT. The chain links TRBV12-3 or TRBV12-4 to TRBJ2-3, with 11 bases identical to TRBD2. This CDR3 is built from 16 residues. V was clipped by 3 bases and J by 6 bases; unmatched bases: 8.

The count of this clonotype is one. This chain joins TRBV29-1 and TRBJ1-4; 8 nucleotides align to TRBD1. In germline, CDR1 is SQVTM, CDR2 ANQGSEA. The CDR3 has 12 residues. V shed 6 bases, J shed 8 bases, and the junction held 5 bases outside the gene matches. In nucleotides, the CDR3 is TGCAGCGTCGCGACAGGGGACGAAAAACTGTTTTTT. Its translation is CSVATGDEKLFF.

By sample fraction, this clonotype is large (0.1 to 1%). The V and J genes are TRBV28 and TRBJ1-1; no definite D call. Trimming cost V 6 bases and J 5 bases, with 19 bases left between them. The length of the CDR3 is 15 residues. Germline V gene sequence: CDR1 MDHEN, CDR2 SYDVKM. CDR3 DNA: TGTGCCAGCAGCTCAGCCTCCCGTCTCGGGACTGAAGCTTTCTTT. It yields the protein CASSSASRLGTEAFF.

Only a few counts were recorded for this clonotype. The chain is built from TRBV14 and TRBJ2-1; 11 positions agree with TRBD2. The CDR3 runs 14 residues. Germline CDR1 is SGHDN and CDR2 is FVKESK. Unmatched junction bases numbered 6, after V lost 4 bases and J lost 10 bases. The CDR3: CASSPRLAGKEQFF. As DNA, the CDR3 is TGTGCCAGCAGCCCCAGACTAGCGGGGAAGGAGCAGTTCTTC.

This rearrangement joins TRBV28 to TRBJ1-2; D unclear. Germline loops: CDR1 MDHEN, CDR2 SYDVKM. V lost 4 bases to trimming and J lost 7 bases, with 10 bases between them. The CDR3 contains 12 residues. The CDR3 sequence is CASSSAQVGYTF. CDR3 sequence (DNA): TGTGCCAGCAGTTCCGCTCAGGTTGGCTACACCTTC.

The chain joins TRBV5-1 to TRBJ2-1, with a tentative D call TRBD2 (6 bases). Germline CDR1 reads SGHRS; CDR2 reads YFSETQ. The CDR3 length is 16 residues. The ends were cut back, 4 bases at V and 5 bases at J, with 19 bases in the middle. The CDR3, as DNA: TGCGCCAGCAGCCGATCCGGACTGGCGGGACACAATGAGCAGTTCTTC. Its translation: CASSRSGLAGHNEQFF.